This TCR beta chain was sequenced during a study of CD8+ T cells in alopecia areata. The wider study: The study gave tofacitinib for 6 to 18 months, then 6 months off drug.

Sequencing used cDNA as its template, made by extracting RNA and reverse transcribing it. Profiling relied on immunoSEQ multiplex PCR, and the TCRdb table lists in-frame clones only, not all of them. In the table there are under 70,000 clones, around 96% of which are singletons. Per the germline V gene, CDR1 is SEHNR and CDR2 is FQNEAQ (reference sequence). Trimming took 5 bases from V and 2 from J; bases not matched to a gene: 7. The CDR3 is 15 amino acids. In its sample, this clone ranks as medium-sized. The chain recombines TRBV7-9 with TRBJ2-5; 8 positions agree with TRBD1. Sequencing was performed on CD8+ T cells sorted from blood, taken at week 0. The receptor was derived from a human donor with alopecia areata. This chain's CDR3 is CASSRFGQGQETQYF. The CDR3 nucleotides are TGTGCCAGCAGCCGTTTCGGACAGGGACAAGAGACCCAGTACTTC. The variable domain in full, with the rest retrieved from reference TRBV7-9 and TRBJ2-5, is DTGVSQNPRHKITKRGQNVTFRCDPISEHNRLYWYRQTLGQGPEFLTYFQNEAQLEKSRLLSDRFSAERPKGSFSTLEIQRTEQGDSAMYLCASSRFGQGQETQYFGPGTRLLVL.